This T cell receptor beta chain derives from a study of spatial heterogeneity in lung cancer. Study information: Mean representation of each unique TCR and UMI combination in the raw reads exceeded 9.5 occurrences.

This clonotype was seen repeatedly, ten times or more. The CDR3 contains 13 residues. Trimming at V came to 8 bases and at J to 6 bases, leaving 3 bases not matched to a gene. Germline lookup yields CDR1 MNHNY and CDR2 SVGAGI (reference sequence). Time point here: blood at routine non-recurrence follow-up after resection. TCRs were sequenced from unsorted whole RNA of tumor, nontumor lung or PBMC. Every TCR cDNA molecule bore a unique molecular identifier. One entry per CDR3 protein, called by TCRdb with MiXCR from the 5' RACE reads. The sample has 30,000 to 35,000 distinct CDR3 sequences, about 10% seen once; the top ten hold 25% to 35%.

Sequencing was performed on PBMCs, taken at follow-up. The rearrangement joins TRBV6-6 to TRBJ2-2, with 10 positions matching TRBD1. The receptor was isolated from a female donor with early-stage non-small cell lung cancer. CDR3: CASGTGDPGELFF. CDR3 coding DNA: TGTGCCAGCGGGACAGGGGATCCCGGGGAGCTGTTTTTT.